The 10 T cell receptor beta chains below come from one sample, sequenced in a study of early T cells in non-severe SARS-CoV-2 infection. TCRdb processed the 5' RACE reads anew with MiXCR; each CDR3 protein has one entry. The table shows about 33,000 distinct CDR3 sequences, with about 5% occurring only once. The sample consisted of whole blood. The origin of the receptors is an adult who was a healthcare worker with PCR-confirmed SARS-CoV-2 infection or an uninfected control (not recorded which).

The CDR3 coding sequence is TGTGCCAGCAGCCAACCAGAGCCGGTCGAAAAACTGTTTTTT. Protein sequence: CASSQPEPVEKLFF. V and J are TRBV3-1 and TRBJ1-4; D is unclear. CDR1 and CDR2 from the germline V gene are LGHDT and YNNKEL (reference sequence). The ends were cut back, 2 bases at V and 8 bases at J, with 12 bases in the middle. The CDR3 is 14 residues long.

This clonotype has ten or more counts. This sequence joins TRBV5-5 and TRBJ1-4; D possibly corresponds to TRBD1 (6 bases). Germline assignment: CDR1 SGHKS and CDR2 YYEKEE (reference sequence). The CDR3 runs 15 residues. V was trimmed by 1 base and J by 5 bases, leaving 12 bases between them. CDR3 coding DNA: TGTGCCAGCAGCTTGCTCCAGGGGAGAAATGAAAAACTGTTTTTT. This translates into CASSLLQGRNEKLFF. Full variable domain (missing parts from reference TRBV5-5 and TRBJ1-4): DAGVTQSPTHLIKTRGQQVTLRCSPISGHKSVSWYQQVLGQGPQFIFQYYEKEERGRGNFPDRFSARQFPNYSSELNVNALLLGDSALYLCASSLLQGRNEKLFFGSGTQLSVL.

Ten or more counts support this clonotype. The rearrangement uses TRBV20-1 and TRBJ2-1, with 10 bases fitting TRBD2. V lost 0 bases and J lost 5; bases outside the gene matches: 7. The CDR3 is 16 amino acids. CDR1 is DFQATT and CDR2 is SNEGSKA in the germline V gene (reference sequence). The CDR3 bases are TGCAGTGCTAGAGACTGGGTGGGACTAGCGAACAATGAGCAGTTCTTC. Protein sequence: CSARDWVGLANNEQFF.

This clonotype was observed at least ten times. The rearrangement uses TRBV7-6 and TRBJ2-5; D not certain. The CDR3 runs to 15 residues. V dropped 1 base and J dropped 5 bases, with 14 bases sitting between them. Germline V CDR1 and CDR2: SGHVS, FNYEAQ. DNA of the CDR3: TGTGCCAGCAGCTTAGAAGGGTTGAAACGGGAGACCCAGTACTTC. Amino acids: CASSLEGLKRETQYF.

The gene calls are TRBV2 and TRBJ2-7; 7 bases are a match to TRBD1. Trimming removed 6 bases from V and 2 bases from J; junction bases left unmatched: 7. The CDR3 loop spans 14 amino acids. Germline CDR1 and CDR2: SNHLY and FYNNEI. The CDR3 is CASSTGQPPYEQYF. CDR3 DNA sequence: TGTGCCAGCAGCACGGGACAGCCCCCCTACGAGCAGTACTTC.

The chain links TRBV29-1 to TRBJ1-1; no definite D call. Germline-derived CDR1 and CDR2 are SQVTM and ANQGSEA. The CDR3 covers 18 residues. Between the trimmed V and J ends, which lost 5 bases and 0 bases, there was a span of 25 bases. The CDR3, as DNA: TGCAGCGTTTGTAAGGTGTCGGATGTATTTGTATTGAACACTGAAGCTTTCTTT. Its protein product is CSVCKVSDVFVLNTEAFF.

This clonotype occurred many times. V usage is TRBV7-2 and J usage is TRBJ1-3; 10 nucleotides align to TRBD1. V lost 5 bases and J lost 2; bases outside the gene matches: 6. This CDR3 region has 16 residues. Germline assignment: CDR1 SGHTA and CDR2 FQGNSA. CDR3 coding DNA: TGTGCCAGCAGCACTGGAGGGACAGGGGCTGGAAACACCATATATTTT. This encodes CASSTGGTGAGNTIYF. Full variable domain (remainder filled in from reference TRBV7-2 and TRBJ1-3): GAGVSQSPSNKVTEKGKDVELRCDPISGHTALYWYRQSLGQGLEFLIYFQGNSAPDKSGLPSDRFSAERTGGSVSTLTIQRTQQEDSAVYLCASSTGGTGAGNTIYFGEGSWLTVV.

This clonotype was detected a few times. The chain links TRBV7-3 to TRBJ2-7; 8 bases map to TRBD1. V shed 3 bases, J shed 5 bases, and the junction held 12 bases outside the gene matches. CDR1 and CDR2 from the germline V gene are SGHTA and FQGTGA. There are 16 residues in the CDR3. CDR3 loop: CASSFSADRGVHEQYF. The CDR3 bases are TGTGCCAGCAGCTTTTCTGCCGACAGGGGAGTTCACGAGCAGTACTTC.

This clonotype has a handful of counts. The chain couples TRBV5-6 to TRBJ2-3, with 8 nucleotides matching TRBD2. The CDR3 runs to 13 residues. Germline V CDR1 and CDR2: SGHDT, YYEEEE. The V gene end was trimmed by 4 bases and the J gene end by 8 bases; junction bases not matched to a gene: 6. The CDR3 DNA reads TGTGCCAGCAGCCTTGGTCTAGCGGGTACGCAGTATTTT. Translation: CASSLGLAGTQYF. The variable domain in full, completed from reference TRBV5-6 and TRBJ2-3, reads DAGVTQSPTHLIKTRGQQVTLRCSPKSGHDTVSWYQQALGQGPQFIFQYYEEEERQRGNFPDRFSGHQFPNYSSELNVNALLLGDSALYLCASSLGLAGTQYFGPGTRLTVL.

This clonotype showed up many times. The J gene is TRBJ2-5, the V gene TRBV20-1; D unresolved. Germline V gives CDR1 DFQATT, CDR2 SNEGSKA (reference sequence). The CDR3 extends over 15 amino acids. The ends were cut back, 5 bases at V and 3 bases at J, with 19 bases in the middle. The CDR3 DNA reads TGCAGTGCTTTCCCGCCCTGGGGTCAGGAAGAGACCCAGTACTTC. It encodes CSAFPPWGQEETQYF.